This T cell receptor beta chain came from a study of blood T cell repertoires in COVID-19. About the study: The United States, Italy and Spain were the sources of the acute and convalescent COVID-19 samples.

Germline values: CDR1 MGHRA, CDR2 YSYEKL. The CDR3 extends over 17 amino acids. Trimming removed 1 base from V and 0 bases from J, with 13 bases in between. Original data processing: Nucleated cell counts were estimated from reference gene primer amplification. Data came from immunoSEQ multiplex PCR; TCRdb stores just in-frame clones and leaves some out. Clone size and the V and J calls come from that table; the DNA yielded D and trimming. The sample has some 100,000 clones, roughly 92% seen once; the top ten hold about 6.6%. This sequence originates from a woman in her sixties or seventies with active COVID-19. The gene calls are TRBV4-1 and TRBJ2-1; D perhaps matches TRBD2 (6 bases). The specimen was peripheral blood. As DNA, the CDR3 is TGCGCCAGCAGCCAAGGGGGCGGGGCGCCCTCCTACAATGAGCAGTTCTTC. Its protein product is CASSQGGGAPSYNEQFF.